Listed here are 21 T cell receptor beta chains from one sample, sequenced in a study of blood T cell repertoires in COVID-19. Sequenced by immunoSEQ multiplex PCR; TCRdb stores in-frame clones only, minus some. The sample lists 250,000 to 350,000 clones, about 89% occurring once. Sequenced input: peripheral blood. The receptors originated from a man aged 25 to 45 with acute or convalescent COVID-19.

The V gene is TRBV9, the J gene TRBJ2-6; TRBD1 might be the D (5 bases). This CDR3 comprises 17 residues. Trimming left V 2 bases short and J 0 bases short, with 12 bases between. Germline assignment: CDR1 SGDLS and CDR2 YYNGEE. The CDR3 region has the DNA TGTGCCAGCAGCGTTAGACCGACAGCCTCTGGGGCCAACGTCCTGACTTTC. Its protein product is CASSVRPTASGANVLTF.

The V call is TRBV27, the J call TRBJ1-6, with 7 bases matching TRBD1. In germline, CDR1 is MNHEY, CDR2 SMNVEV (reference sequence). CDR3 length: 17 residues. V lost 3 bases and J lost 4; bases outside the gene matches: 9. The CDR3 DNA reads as TGTGCCAGCAGTTTTGAATGGACAGGAGCGTATAATTCACCCCTCCACTTT. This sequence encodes CASSFEWTGAYNSPLHF.

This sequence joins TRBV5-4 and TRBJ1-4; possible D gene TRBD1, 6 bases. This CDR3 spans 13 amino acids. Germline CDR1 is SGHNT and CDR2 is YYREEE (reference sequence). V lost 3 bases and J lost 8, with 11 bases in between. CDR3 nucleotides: TGTGCCAGCAGCTCGGGACATGACGAAAAACTGTTTTTT. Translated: CASSSGHDEKLFF.

In nucleotides, the CDR3 is TGTGCCAGCACCGCTTTGGGGGGGCCCCAGCATTTT. Amino acids: CASTALGGPQHF. The chain uses TRBV12-3 or TRBV12-4 and TRBJ1-5, with D possibly matching TRBD1 (5 bases). The CDR3 covers 12 residues. V was trimmed by 7 bases and J by 9 bases, leaving 13 bases between them.

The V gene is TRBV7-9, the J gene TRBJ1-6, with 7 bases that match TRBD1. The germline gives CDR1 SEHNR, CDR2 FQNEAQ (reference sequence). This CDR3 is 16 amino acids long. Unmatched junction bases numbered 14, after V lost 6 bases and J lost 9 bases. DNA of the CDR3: TGTGCCAGCAGTCACATACAAACAGGGGCAGGTTCACCCCTCCACTTT. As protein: CASSHIQTGAGSPLHF.

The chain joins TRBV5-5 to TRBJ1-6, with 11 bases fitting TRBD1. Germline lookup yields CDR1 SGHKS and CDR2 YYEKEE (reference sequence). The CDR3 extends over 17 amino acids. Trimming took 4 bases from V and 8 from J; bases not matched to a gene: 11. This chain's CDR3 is CASSRDPGTGGDSPLHF. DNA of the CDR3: TGTGCCAGCAGCAGAGATCCCGGGACAGGGGGTGATTCACCCCTCCACTTT.

The CDR3 here is CASRVTGTGGNQPQHF. CDR3 coding DNA: TGTGCCAGTAGAGTTACCGGGACAGGGGGCAATCAGCCCCAGCATTTT. The V and J genes are TRBV19 and TRBJ1-5, with 10 bases aligning to TRBD1. V shed 6 bases and J 2 bases; nucleotides not matched to a gene: 7. CDR1 is LNHDA and CDR2 is SQIVND in the germline V gene (reference sequence). CDR3 size: 16 residues.

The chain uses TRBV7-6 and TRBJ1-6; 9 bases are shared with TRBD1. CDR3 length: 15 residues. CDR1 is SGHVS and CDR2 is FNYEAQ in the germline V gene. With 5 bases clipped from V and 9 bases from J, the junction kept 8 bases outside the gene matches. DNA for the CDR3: TGTGCCAGCAGCCCAGGGACAGGGTTATTTTCACCCCTCCACTTT. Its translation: CASSPGTGLFSPLHF.

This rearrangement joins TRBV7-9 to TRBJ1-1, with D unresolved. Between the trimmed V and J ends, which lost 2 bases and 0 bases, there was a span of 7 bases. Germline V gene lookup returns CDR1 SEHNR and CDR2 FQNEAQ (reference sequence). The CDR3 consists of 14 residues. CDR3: CASSLLVLNTEAFF. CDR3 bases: TGTGCCAGCAGCTTATTAGTCCTGAACACTGAAGCTTTCTTT.

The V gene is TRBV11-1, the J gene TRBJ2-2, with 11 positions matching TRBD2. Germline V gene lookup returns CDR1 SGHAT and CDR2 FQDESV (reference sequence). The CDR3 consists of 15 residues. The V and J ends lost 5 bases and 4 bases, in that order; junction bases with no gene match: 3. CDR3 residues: CASSRTSGLTGELFF. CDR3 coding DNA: TGTGCCAGCAGCCGGACTAGCGGGCTCACCGGGGAGCTGTTTTTT. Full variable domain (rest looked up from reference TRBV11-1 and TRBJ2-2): EAEVAQSPRYKITEKSQAVAFWCDPISGHATLYWYRQILGQGPELLVQFQDESVVDDSQLPKDRFSAERLKGVDSTLKIQPAELGDSAMYLCASSRTSGLTGELFFGEGSRLTVL.

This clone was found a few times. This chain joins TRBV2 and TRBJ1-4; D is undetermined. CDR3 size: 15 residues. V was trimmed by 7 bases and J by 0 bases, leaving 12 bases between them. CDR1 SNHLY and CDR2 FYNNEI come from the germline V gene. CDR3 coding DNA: TGTGCCAGCAAAAGGGAGGGCTCAACTAATGAAAAACTGTTTTTT. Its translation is CASKREGSTNEKLFF.

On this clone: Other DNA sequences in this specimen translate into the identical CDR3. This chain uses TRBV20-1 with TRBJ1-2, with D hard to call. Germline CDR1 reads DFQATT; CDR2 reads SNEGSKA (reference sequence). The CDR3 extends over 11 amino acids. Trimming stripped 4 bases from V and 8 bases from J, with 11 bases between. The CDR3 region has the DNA TGCAGTGCTACCGGCGGATACGGCTACACCTTC. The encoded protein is CSATGGYGYTF.

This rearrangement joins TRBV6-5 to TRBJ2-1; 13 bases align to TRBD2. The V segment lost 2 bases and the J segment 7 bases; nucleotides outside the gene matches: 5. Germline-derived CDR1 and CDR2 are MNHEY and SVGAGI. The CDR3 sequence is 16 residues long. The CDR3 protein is CASSYDGLAGANEQFF. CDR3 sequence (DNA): TGTGCCAGCAGTTACGATGGACTAGCGGGGGCGAATGAGCAGTTCTTC.

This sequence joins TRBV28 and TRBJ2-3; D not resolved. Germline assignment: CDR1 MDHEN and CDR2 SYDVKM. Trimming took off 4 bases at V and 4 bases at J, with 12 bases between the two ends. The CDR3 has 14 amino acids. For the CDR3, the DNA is TGTGCCAGCAGTTCCTCCCTCTCCGCAGATACGCAGTATTTT. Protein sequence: CASSSSLSADTQYF.

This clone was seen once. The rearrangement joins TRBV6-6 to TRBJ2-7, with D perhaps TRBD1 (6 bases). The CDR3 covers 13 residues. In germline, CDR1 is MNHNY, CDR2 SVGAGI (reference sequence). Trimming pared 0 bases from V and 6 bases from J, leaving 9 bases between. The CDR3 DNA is TGTGCCAGCAGTTACTCCAACAGGGTCGAGCAGTACTTC. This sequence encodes CASSYSNRVEQYF.

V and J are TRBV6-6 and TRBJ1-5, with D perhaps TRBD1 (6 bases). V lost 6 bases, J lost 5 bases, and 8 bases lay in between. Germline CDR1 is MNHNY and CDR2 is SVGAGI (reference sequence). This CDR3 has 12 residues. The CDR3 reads CASSRQDQPQHF. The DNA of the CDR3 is TGTGCCAGCAGCAGACAGGATCAGCCCCAGCATTTT.

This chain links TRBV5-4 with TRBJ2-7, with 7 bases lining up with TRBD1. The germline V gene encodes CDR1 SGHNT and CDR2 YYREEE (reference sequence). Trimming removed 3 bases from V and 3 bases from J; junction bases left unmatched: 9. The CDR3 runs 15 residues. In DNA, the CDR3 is TGTGCCAGCAGCTCCCGACAGGGAGACCACTACGAGCAGTACTTC. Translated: CASSSRQGDHYEQYF.

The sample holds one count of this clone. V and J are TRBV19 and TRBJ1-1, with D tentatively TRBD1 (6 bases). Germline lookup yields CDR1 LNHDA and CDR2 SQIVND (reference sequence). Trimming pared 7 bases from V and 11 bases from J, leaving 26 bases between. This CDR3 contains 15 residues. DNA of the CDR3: TGTGCCAGTAAGGACGTTTCCACGGACAGACGGGGTGCTTTCTTT. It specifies CASKDVSTDRRGAFF.

The CDR3 region has the DNA TGTGCCAGCAGCGTTAAGGACTCCCTAAGCGAAAGGTTCTTC. This encodes CASSVKDSLSERFF. The chain has TRBV9 and TRBJ2-1, with a tentative D call TRBD2 (5 bases). The CDR3 contains 14 residues. V was shortened by 2 bases and J by 15 bases, with 21 bases between the two germline ends. From germline, CDR1 is SGDLS and CDR2 YYNGEE.

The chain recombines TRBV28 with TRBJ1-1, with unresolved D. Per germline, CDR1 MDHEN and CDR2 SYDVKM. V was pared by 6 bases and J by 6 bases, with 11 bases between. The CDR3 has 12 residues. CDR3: CASSSSRPEAFF. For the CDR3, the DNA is TGTGCCAGCAGCTCTAGTAGACCTGAAGCTTTCTTT.

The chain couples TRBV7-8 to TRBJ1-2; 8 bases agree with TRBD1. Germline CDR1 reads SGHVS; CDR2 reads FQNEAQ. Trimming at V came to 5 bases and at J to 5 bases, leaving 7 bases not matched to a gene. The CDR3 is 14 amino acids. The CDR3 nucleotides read TGTGCCAGCAGCAAACGGGACAGGCTTTATGGCTACACCTTC. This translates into CASSKRDRLYGYTF. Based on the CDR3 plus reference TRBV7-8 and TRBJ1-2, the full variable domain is GAGVSQSPRYKVAKRGQDVALRCDPISGHVSLFWYQQALGQGPEFLTYFQNEAQLDKSGLPSDRFFAERPEGSVSTLKIQRTQQEDSAVYLCASSKRDRLYGYTFGSGTRLTVV.